Following are 9 T cell receptor beta chains from one sample sequenced in a study of cytomegalovirus exposure and HLA in healthy donors. This table comes from immunoSEQ multiplex PCR, and its TCRdb copy is limited to in-frame clones, with some not included. This table has 150,000 to 200,000 clones, approximately 83% appearing once. Material: PBMCs. The source of these receptors is a woman aged 18-29 years in good health and CMV-seropositive.

The rearrangement links TRBV18 to TRBJ2-7, with 8 bases matching TRBD1. The CDR3 runs to 16 residues. Germline CDR1 and CDR2: KGHSH and LQKENI. J lost 4 bases, V lost 3 bases, and 11 bases had no gene match. The CDR3 sequence is CASSPPDRVGVYEQYF. The CDR3 coding sequence is TGTGCCAGCTCACCCCCGGACAGGGTCGGGGTGTACGAGCAGTACTTC.

This rearrangement joins TRBV7-2 to TRBJ2-7; 15 nucleotides line up with TRBD2. V shed 4 bases, J shed 4 bases, and the junction held 11 bases outside the gene matches. This CDR3 has 18 amino acids. In germline, CDR1 is SGHTA, CDR2 FQGNSA. This chain's CDR3 is CASSSRWTSGGAPYEQYF. CDR3 in DNA: TGTGCCAGCAGCTCCAGATGGACTAGCGGGGGGGCACCGTACGAGCAGTACTTC.

This clone was seen just once. The V gene is TRBV7-8, the J gene TRBJ2-7; 9 bases map to TRBD1. The CDR3 consists of 17 residues. V shed 4 bases, J shed 7 bases, and the junction held 17 bases outside the gene matches. Germline V gene sequence: CDR1 SGHVS, CDR2 FQNEAQ. CDR3 region: CASSWSRTGEEDGEQYF. The CDR3 bases are TGTGCCAGCAGCTGGAGCCGGACAGGGGAGGAGGATGGTGAGCAGTACTTC. Looking up the rest from reference TRBV7-8 and TRBJ2-7 gives the full variable domain: GAGVSQSPRYKVAKRGQDVALRCDPISGHVSLFWYQQALGQGPEFLTYFQNEAQLDKSGLPSDRFFAERPEGSVSTLKIQRTQQEDSAVYLCASSWSRTGEEDGEQYFGPGTRLTVT.

The V and J genes are TRBV27 and TRBJ1-5; D possibly corresponds to TRBD1 (6 bases). The CDR3 totals 15 residues. Trimming removed 4 bases at V and 7 bases at J, with 17 bases between. Germline V lookup: CDR1 MNHEY, CDR2 SMNVEV (reference sequence). The DNA of the CDR3 is TGTGCCAGCAGTTCAAAGTTGGGGGCGCGACAGCCCCAGCATTTT. This gives the protein CASSSKLGARQPQHF.

The rearrangement links TRBV9 to TRBJ1-2, with D perhaps matching TRBD1 (6 bases). Between the trimmed V and J ends, which lost 0 bases and 2 bases, there was a span of 8 bases. The germline V gene has CDR1 SGDLS and CDR2 YYNGEE. The CDR3 totals 14 residues. CDR3 in amino acids: CASSVATGNYGYTF. The CDR3, as DNA: TGTGCCAGCAGCGTAGCGACAGGAAACTATGGCTACACCTTC.

This chain links TRBV18 with TRBJ1-1, with D perhaps TRBD1 (6 bases). Germline CDR1 KGHSH, CDR2 LQKENI. V was cut by 3 bases and J by 4 bases, with 15 bases left in between. CDR3 length equals 15 residues. In DNA form, the CDR3 reads TGTGCCAGCTCACCTCGCCAGGGGTCGCCCACTGAAGCTTTCTTT. Protein product: CASSPRQGSPTEAFF.

The V gene is TRBV9, the J gene TRBJ2-1; 9 nucleotides align to TRBD1. The CDR3 has 15 residues. Germline CDR1 reads SGDLS; CDR2 reads YYNGEE. Trimming at V came to 0 bases and at J to 6 bases, leaving 4 bases not matched to a gene. The CDR3: CASSVAPGQGNEQFF. For the CDR3, the DNA is TGTGCCAGCAGCGTAGCCCCGGGACAGGGCAATGAGCAGTTCTTC. The full variable domain, with the rest looked up from reference TRBV9 and TRBJ2-1, is DSGVTQTPKHLITATGQRVTLRCSPRSGDLSVYWYQQSLDQGLQFLIQYYNGEERAKGNILERFSAQQFPDLHSELNLSSLELGDSALYFCASSVAPGQGNEQFFGPGTRLTVL.

This chain connects TRBV5-1 to TRBJ2-5, with TRBD2 matching 8 bases. Germline lookup yields CDR1 SGHRS and CDR2 YFSETQ. V lost 7 bases to trimming and J lost 4 bases; unmatched junction nucleotides: 9. CDR3 length: 14 amino acids. In DNA, the CDR3 is TGCGCCAGCCAACCGGGACTAGGGGCAGAGACCCAGTACTTC. It is translated as CASQPGLGAETQYF.

This clone was counted a few times. Other DNA sequences from this sample encode an identical CDR3 as well. The rearrangement links TRBV19 to TRBJ1-1, with D perhaps matching TRBD1 (5 bases). CDR3 length: 14 residues. Deletions cut 3 bases from V and 1 base from J, with 9 bases between. Germline V gives CDR1 LNHDA, CDR2 SQIVND (reference sequence). This chain's CDR3 is CASSIQGPNTEAFF. The CDR3, as DNA: TGTGCCAGTAGTATTCAGGGCCCGAACACTGAAGCTTTCTTT.